This T cell receptor beta chain came from a study of blood T cell repertoires in COVID-19. Study-level background: Sites in the United States, Italy and Spain provided acute and convalescent COVID-19 samples. In each case, the material was cDNA or gDNA derived from T cells, B-cell-depleted T cells, or PBMCs.

The CDR3 length is 15 residues. Germline CDR1 is SGHVS and CDR2 is FQNEAQ. Trimming left V 0 bases short and J 7 bases short, with 16 bases between. Original data processing: Estimation of nucleated cell counts was performed using reference gene primer amplification. Assay: immunoSEQ multiplex PCR; the TCRdb copy retains only in-frame clones and omits some. V and J calls and clone size are as listed in that table; D and trimming were resolved from the DNA. This sample has some 250,000 clones; around 86% occur once, and the top ten carry around an eighth. This clonotype was sampled from a woman aged 55 to 70 with active or convalescent COVID-19. The chain combines TRBV7-8 with TRBJ2-7; tentative D call: TRBD2 (7 bases). What was sequenced was peripheral blood. The CDR3 loop reads CASSLAGPGGMEQYF. The CDR3 DNA reads as TGTGCCAGCAGCTTAGCGGGACCGGGGGGCATGGAGCAGTACTTC.